This T cell receptor beta chain comes out of a study of Ad26.COV2.S vaccination and SARS-CoV-2 variants. Study context: Participant was drawn from the COV1001 Ad26.COV2.S trial arm. Each vaccinee took Ad26.COV2.S intramuscularly, once or twice 56 days apart.

Only in-frame clones appear in the TCRdb table, and some are missing; sequencing was by immunoSEQ multiplex PCR. The sample lists 350,000 to 400,000 clones; approximately 90% were seen once. The treatment is: 19 received Ad26.COV2.S at low or high dose, single or two shots; several received placebo; per-sample allocation not given. Day 63 after the first vaccine or placebo injection was the time point for sampling. The donor was a Boston adult aged 18-55 years. This CDR3 is 16 amino acids long. The germline V and J ends were trimmed by 5 bases and 0 bases, with 14 bases remaining between them. The germline CDR1 and CDR2 sequences are MNHEY and SVGEGT.

This specimen consisted of peripheral blood, obtained in a trial of Ad26.COV2.S vaccine versus placebo. The V call is TRBV6-2 or TRBV6-3, the J call TRBJ1-3; unclear D gene. The sequence derives from a person aged 18-65 years who received the Ad26.COV2.S COVID-19 vaccine or a placebo. The CDR3 here is CASSHKVLFSGNTIYF. The DNA for the CDR3 is TGTGCCAGCAGTCACAAGGTCCTCTTCTCTGGAAACACCATATATTTT.